Below are 16 T cell receptor beta chains sequenced from a single sample in a study of neurological immune-mediated disorders. One entry per CDR3 protein results from TCRdb running MiXCR on the 5' RACE reads. The sample includes approximately 82,000 distinct CDR3 sequences, approximately 14% of them seen just once. Material for sequencing was PBMCs. Source of these receptors: a woman between 45 and 65 years old in good health.

This clonotype was seen repeatedly, ten times or more. V is TRBV9 and J is TRBJ2-1, with D uncertain. There are 15 residues in the CDR3. Germline CDR1 and CDR2: SGDLS and YYNGEE. The V end lost 4 bases, the J end lost 0 bases, and 11 bases lay between the germline ends. The CDR3 bases are TGTGCCAGCAGCCCTCGGTCTGGCTCCTACAATGAGCAGTTCTTC. Amino acids: CASSPRSGSYNEQFF.

This clonotype has ten or more counts. The chain joins TRBV12-3 or TRBV12-4 to TRBJ2-5; 7 bases match TRBD1. The length of the CDR3 is 13 residues. The V and J ends lost 6 bases and 5 bases, in that order; junction bases with no gene match: 6. The chain's CDR3 is CASSATGPETQYF. The CDR3 DNA sequence: TGTGCCAGCAGCGCGACAGGGCCGGAGACCCAGTACTTC.

This clonotype was observed many times. The rearrangement uses TRBV5-1 and TRBJ1-2; D gene uncertain. The CDR3 has 12 residues. V lost 3 bases and J 6 bases, leaving 9 bases between the germline ends. Germline CDR1 SGHRS, CDR2 YFSETQ. The CDR3 nucleotides are TGCGCCAGCAGCTCCAAAATTAATGGCTACACCTTC. This codes for CASSSKINGYTF.

Worth noting for this clonotype: A clone one base away is much larger, so this may be a read error. Here the CDR3 omits its conserved ending phenylalanine or tryptophan, so a read error is the likely source. J is TRBJ2-1 and V is TRBV6-5, with 8 bases fitting TRBD2. CDR1 MNHEY and CDR2 SVGAGI come from the germline V gene. V shed 4 bases and J 7 bases; nucleotides not matched to a gene: 9. The CDR3 sequence is 15 residues long. CDR3 residues: CASSSGGGPINEQFL. The CDR3 nucleotides read TGTGCCAGCAGTTCGGGGGGGGGGCCGATTAATGAGCAGTTCCTC.

This clonotype came up many times. This chain uses TRBV20-1 with TRBJ2-5; D possibly corresponds to TRBD1 (7 bases). CDR3 length: 13 amino acids. CDR1 and CDR2 (germline): DFQATT, SNEGSKA (reference sequence). V gave up 6 bases and J gave up 5 bases, with 16 bases separating them. CDR3 region: CSAKEGARETQYF. CDR3 in DNA: TGCAGTGCAAAGGAGGGGGCCCGGGAGACCCAGTACTTC.

This clonotype was counted ten times or more. The gene calls are TRBV6-5 and TRBJ1-5, with D hard to call. V dropped 2 bases and J dropped 0 bases, with 5 bases sitting between them. There are 14 residues in the CDR3. In germline, CDR1 is MNHEY, CDR2 SVGAGI. The CDR3 nucleotides are TGTGCCAGCAGTTACACGTATAGCAATCAGCCCCAGCATTTT. Its protein product is CASSYTYSNQPQHF.

In this sample, this clonotype turned up many times. The V and J genes are TRBV20-1 and TRBJ2-7, with D maybe TRBD2 (6 bases). This CDR3 contains 14 residues. CDR1 and CDR2 (germline): DFQATT, SNEGSKA (reference sequence). The V end lost 3 bases, the J end lost 4 bases, and 16 bases lay between the germline ends. DNA for the CDR3: TGCAGTGCTAGCCGGGAGCAGCATTCTTACGAGCAGTACTTC. Translated, it gives CSASREQHSYEQYF.

This clonotype was picked up one time. A much larger clone is a single base away; this may be a read error. The chain recombines TRBV20-1 with TRBJ2-1; D gene ambiguous. The CDR3 has 15 residues. The V gene lost 8 bases and the J gene lost 2 bases, with 19 bases spanning the gap. Germline V CDR1 and CDR2: DFQATT, SNEGSKA (reference sequence). CDR3 amino acids: CSSPLLSAPYNEQFF. The CDR3 nucleotides are TGCAGTTCCCCCCTCCTCTCAGCGCCCTACAATGAGCAGTTCTTC.

The chain employs TRBV7-6 and TRBJ2-5; TRBD2 matches 7 bases. The CDR3 runs 19 residues. V shed 4 bases and J 1 base; nucleotides not matched to a gene: 18. Per the germline V gene, CDR1 is SGHVS and CDR2 is FNYEAQ. Written as DNA, the CDR3 is TGTGCCAGCAGCTACATACCGACGGACCTACGGGGGGTCCAAGAGACCCAGTACTTC. This codes for CASSYIPTDLRGVQETQYF.

This clonotype was counted ten times or more. J is TRBJ1-5 and V is TRBV15, with no clear D. This CDR3 has 15 residues. From germline, CDR1 is LNHNV and CDR2 YYDKDF (reference sequence). V lost 0 bases and J lost 0, with 6 bases in between. In nucleotides, the CDR3 is TGTGCCACCAGCAGAGATTGGGATAGCAATCAGCCCCAGCATTTT. This encodes CATSRDWDSNQPQHF.

This clonotype showed up many times. This chain joins TRBV28 and TRBJ1-1; D may be TRBD1 (6 bases). CDR1 and CDR2 (germline): MDHEN, SYDVKM. CDR3 length equals 16 residues. V shed 6 bases and J shed 5 bases, with 22 bases lying between them. CDR3 protein: CASSLENRGLNTEAFF. Here the CDR3 DNA reads TGTGCCAGCAGCCTCGAGAATCGGGGGCTAAATACTGAAGCTTTCTTT.

Many counts were recorded for this clonotype. The gene calls are TRBV6-2 or TRBV6-3 and TRBJ1-5; weak D call: TRBD1 (5 bases). The CDR3 length is 13 residues. Germline values: CDR1 MNHEY, CDR2 SVGEGT. V gave up 7 bases and J gave up 7 bases, with 14 bases separating them. CDR3 region: CASTGVGGQPQHF. The CDR3 DNA reads TGTGCCAGCACCGGGGTGGGGGGACAGCCCCAGCATTTT.

This clonotype was recorded many times. This chain connects TRBV20-1 to TRBJ2-2; D is undetermined. This CDR3 region has 12 residues. Trimming left V 3 bases short and J 3 bases short, with 5 bases between. Germline V CDR1 and CDR2: DFQATT, SNEGSKA (reference sequence). CDR3 amino acids: CSASPDTGELFF. In DNA form, the CDR3 reads TGCAGTGCTAGTCCCGACACCGGGGAGCTGTTTTTT.

This clonotype was picked up many times. The chain employs TRBV7-9 and TRBJ2-3; 7 positions match TRBD1. Germline loops: CDR1 SEHNR, CDR2 FQNEAQ (reference sequence). The CDR3 extends over 14 amino acids. With V trimmed by 5 bases and J by 4 bases, 6 bases remained unmatched. In nucleotides, the CDR3 is TGTGCCAGCAGCCGTACGACAGGGTCAGATACGCAGTATTTT. Encoded protein: CASSRTTGSDTQYF.

This clonotype was recorded at least ten times. The rearrangement joins TRBV24-1 to TRBJ1-2, with D unresolved. CDR1 and CDR2 (germline): KGHDR, SFDVKD. V lost 9 bases and J lost 5, with 12 bases in between. This CDR3 spans 12 amino acids. CDR3 in DNA: TGTGCCACCTCCCTCCCGGGGTATGGCTACACCTTC. Its translation: CATSLPGYGYTF.

This clonotype was counted only a few times. This chain links TRBV20-1 with TRBJ2-1; TRBD2 matches at 12 bases. Germline trimming cut 2 bases from V and 0 bases from J; bases unmatched to any gene: 8. Looked up from germline, CDR1 is DFQATT and CDR2 is SNEGSKA (reference sequence). This CDR3 has 18 residues. CDR3 in amino acids: CSARRLAGGFSSYNEQFF. Written as DNA, the CDR3 is TGCAGTGCTAGAAGGCTAGCGGGGGGGTTTAGCTCCTACAATGAGCAGTTCTTC.